This T cell receptor beta chain was recorded in a study of T-cell reconstitution after alpha-beta-depleted transplantation in children. V shed 7 bases and J 5 bases; nucleotides not matched to a gene: 1. CDR3 length: 13 residues. The germline V gene has CDR1 MNHEY and CDR2 SMNVEV (reference sequence). Unique molecular identifiers were used to barcode this TCRbeta library. TCRdb processed the PCR reads anew with MiXCR; each CDR3 protein has one entry. The data show hundreds of thousands of distinct CDR3 sequences, around 14% seen once. The input for sequencing was PBMCs, taken before TCRalphabeta/CD19-depleted stem cell transplant. This chain uses TRBV27 with TRBJ2-5, with 13 nucleotides matching TRBD2. This TCR came from a girl aged 2 to 10 with congenital amegakaryocytic thrombocytopenia, due to receive a stem cell transplant. The CDR3 DNA follows: TGTGCCAGCACGGGACTAGCGGGGGAGACCCAGTACTTC. Its protein is CASTGLAGETQYF.